Each of the 7 T cell receptor beta chains below was sequenced from the same sample in a study of post-analysis software for immune sequencing data. No antigen has been identified for these receptors. Unique-molecular-identifier-tagged TCR beta cDNA libraries were used. MiXCR, applied by TCRdb to the PCR reads, yields one record per CDR3 protein. The sample has about 810,000 distinct CDR3 sequences, roughly half seen once. Study results and limitations: Higher frequency in patients than in controls was seen for roughly five TRBV segments, with TRBV5-6, TRBV5-1 and TRBV20-1 among them.

Sequenced material: blood. The receptors originated from a girl between 10 and 17 years old with multiple sclerosis.

The rearrangement joins TRBV21-1 to TRBJ2-5; the DNA was not compared with TRBD2, the D call given in the table. TRBV21-1 is flagged as a pseudogene. The CDR3 is made up of 16 amino acids. The CDR3 DNA follows: TGTGCCAGCAGCAAAGATACTAGCGGAGGGACACAGACCCAGTACTTC. Translation: CASSKDTSGGTQTQYF.

The chain recombines TRBV4-2 with TRBJ2-7; 10 positions match TRBD1. The CDR3 is 14 residues long. J lost 7 bases, V lost 3 bases, and 6 bases had no gene match. Per the germline V gene, CDR1 is LGHNA and CDR2 is YNFKEQ. CDR3 nucleotide sequence: TGTGCCAGCAGCCATGGGACAGGGGTAGAGGAGCAGTACTTC. Translation gives CASSHGTGVEEQYF.

The rearrangement joins TRBV5-6 to TRBJ2-1; 13 positions agree with TRBD2. Per germline, CDR1 SGHDT and CDR2 YYEEEE. The V gene end was trimmed by 2 bases and the J gene end by 4 bases; junction bases not matched to a gene: 3. The CDR3 is 16 residues long. Here the CDR3 DNA reads TGTGCCAGCAGCTTTTGGACTAGCGGGGGATACAATGAGCAGTTCTTC. Encoded protein: CASSFWTSGGYNEQFF.

The chain combines TRBV11-2 with TRBJ2-1; 8 bases fit TRBD2. The J call may be incorrect, as the DNA end agrees better with TRBJ2-7. The CDR3 has 15 residues. Germline V gene data show CDR1 as SGHAT and CDR2 as FQNNGV. CDR3 amino acids: CASSLVAGGWNEQYF. The CDR3 nucleotides are TGTGCCAGCAGCTTAGTCGCGGGAGGTTGGAATGAGCAGTACTTC.

The chain is built from TRBV2 and TRBJ1-6; D remains ambiguous. Trimming stripped 3 bases from V and 9 bases from J, with 3 bases between. Germline loops: CDR1 SNHLY, CDR2 FYNNEI. This CDR3 is 11 amino acids long. This CDR3 reads CASSEGSPLHF. DNA of the CDR3: TGTGCCAGCAGTGAGGGTTCACCCCTCCACTTT.

CDR3 bases: TGCGCCAGCAGCCAACTCCAGGGAAGCAATCAGCCCCAGCATTTT. This sequence encodes CASSQLQGSNQPQHF. V is TRBV4-1 and J is TRBJ1-5, with D possibly being TRBD1 (5 bases). Germline CDR1 MGHRA, CDR2 YSYEKL. V lost 2 bases, J lost 1 base, and 9 bases lay in between. The CDR3 spans 15 residues.

The sample holds a few counts of this clonotype. V and J are TRBV5-1 and TRBJ1-6; 7 bases match TRBD1. V lost 3 bases and J lost 14; bases outside the gene matches: 11. The length of the CDR3 is 14 residues. Germline lookup yields CDR1 SGHRS and CDR2 YFSETQ. The CDR3 protein is CASSSGQPGSALHF. DNA for the CDR3: TGCGCCAGCAGCTCGGGACAGCCAGGTTCGGCCCTCCACTTT. Looking up the rest from reference TRBV5-1 and TRBJ1-6 gives the full variable domain: KAGVTQTPRYLIKTRGQQVTLSCSPISGHRSVSWYQQTPGQGLQFLFEYFSETQRNKGNFPGRFSGRQFSNSRSEMNVSTLELGDSALYLCASSSGQPGSALHFGNGTRLTVT.